The 2 T cell receptor beta chains listed next were all sequenced from one sample in a study of blood T cell repertoires in COVID-19. Produced via immunoSEQ multiplex PCR; TCRdb's table is partial and in-frame only. This sample has about 50,000 clones, with roughly four fifths found just once. The sequenced material came from peripheral blood. These receptors all stem from a man between 60 and 75 years old with acute or convalescent COVID-19.

The chain joins TRBV4-1 to TRBJ2-5; D is perhaps TRBD2 (5 bases). CDR1 is MGHRA, CDR2 YSYEKL, per germline. The CDR3 loop spans 14 amino acids. Trimming left V 1 base short and J 4 bases short, with 10 bases between. The CDR3 bases are TGCGCCAGCAGCCAAGGAGGGCAGGCAGAGACCCAGTACTTC. This gives the protein CASSQGGQAETQYF.

The gene calls are TRBV7-2 and TRBJ2-1; 7 bases match TRBD1. The CDR3 consists of 15 residues. The junction had 9 bases not matched to a gene; V was cut back by 5 bases and J by 5 bases. Germline values: CDR1 SGHTA, CDR2 FQGNSA. The CDR3 loop reads CASSVQRGPHNEQFF. The CDR3, as DNA: TGTGCCAGCAGCGTCCAAAGGGGGCCTCACAATGAGCAGTTCTTC.